Listed below are T cell receptor beta chains from one sample, sequenced in a study of multiple sclerosis patients with progressive multifocal leukoencephalopathy. TCRdb's table, derived via immunoSEQ multiplex PCR, lists solely in-frame clones and lacks some. The top ten clones hold 1.1% of a sample with approximately 27,000 clones, 88% of them seen once. Sequencing was performed on PBMCs. The receptors come from a human donor with multiple sclerosis. CDR3s include the opening cysteine and the closing phenylalanine or tryptophan. The D gene is left open where the match is weak. Some rows have no size entry. The others give once, few or many, or a class for an expanded clone.

clone size,J gene,D gene,V gene,CDR3 DNA,CDR3 protein
NA,TRBJ1-4,NA,TRBV4-1,TGCGCCAGCAGGAGCGAAGGGAGAGTTGGCGAAAAACTGTTTTTT,CASRSEGRVGEKLFF
few,TRBJ2-5,TRBD1,TRBV25-1,TGTGCCAGCAGTGAGCGGACAGGGGGTTCGGGGACCCAGTACTTC,CASSERTGGSGTQYF
NA,TRBJ2-3,TRBD2,TRBV10-3,TGTGCCATCAGTAGGACTAGCGGGGAGATCACAGATACGCAGTATTTT,CAISRTSGEITDTQYF
NA,TRBJ1-2,NA,TRBV5-5,TGTGCCAGCAGCTTGCGGGCGGACAGCAACTATGGCTACACCTTC,CASSLRADSNYGYTF
NA,TRBJ2-2,TRBD2,TRBV2,TGTGCCAGCAGGGGTAGCGGGGCCGGGGAGCTGTTTTTT,CASRGSGAGELFF
few,TRBJ2-2,TRBD1,TRBV18,TGTGCCAGCTCACCCAGGACAGGGGATCCCGGGGAGCTGTTTTTT,CASSPRTGDPGELFF
once,TRBJ1-3,NA,TRBV28,TGTGCCAGCAGTACTCCTCACTCTGGAAACACCATATATTTT,CASSTPHSGNTIYF
NA,TRBJ2-7,NA,TRBV11-2,TGTGCCAGCAGCTCGTCGATGGGGCAGTACTTC,CASSSSMGQYF
NA,TRBJ1-1,NA,TRBV28,TGTGCCAGCAGGATGAAGACGAACACTGAAGCTTTCTTT,CASRMKTNTEAFF
NA,TRBJ2-2,TRBD2,TRBV19,TGTGCCAGTAGTCTGGGATCCGCGGGGGGGTCGGACACCGGGGAGCTGTTTTTT,CASSLGSAGGSDTGELFF
NA,TRBJ2-1,NA,TRBV11-2,TGTGCCAGCAGCTTAGTACAGGCTTACAATGAGCAGTTCTTC,CASSLVQAYNEQFF
NA,TRBJ2-2,NA,TRBV19,TGTGCCAGTAGTATAGAGGAGGGGACCGGGGAGCTGTTTTTT,CASSIEEGTGELFF
NA,TRBJ1-2,NA,TRBV4-3,TGCGCCAGCAGCCAAGATTCGGGGAGAGGTGGCTACACCTTC,CASSQDSGRGGYTF
NA,TRBJ2-7,TRBD2,TRBV19,TGTGCCAGTAGCCGACTGGGGACTACGTCCATGATGTCCTACGAGCAGTACTTC,CASSRLGTTSMMSYEQYF
NA,TRBJ2-3,TRBD2,TRBV7-2,TGTGCCAGCAGCTGGGGGCAGCGGGGGGCCCTGGATACGCAGTATTTT,CASSWGQRGALDTQYF
NA,TRBJ1-2,NA,TRBV7-2,TGTGCCAGCAGCTTAGTTGACAGTCCGCCCGGCTACACCTTC,CASSLVDSPPGYTF
NA,TRBJ1-1,TRBD1,TRBV5-6,TGTGCCAGCAGCCCGAGACAGGGAGGTTGGGGCACTGAAGCTTTCTTT,CASSPRQGGWGTEAFF
NA,TRBJ2-3,TRBD2,TRBV6-4,TGTGCCAGCAGTGACTCTACTAGCGGGGGCACAGATACGCAGTATTTT,CASSDSTSGGTDTQYF
NA,TRBJ1-3,NA,TRBV13,TGTGCCAGCAGCCACCCCCCAGGGGCGGGGGGCGACTTAGGAAACACCATATATTTT,CASSHPPGAGGDLGNTIYF
NA,TRBJ1-1,NA,TRBV5-1,TGCGCCAGCAGCCCGAATTCGGTGAACACTGAAGCTTTCTTT,CASSPNSVNTEAFF
NA,TRBJ2-7,NA,TRBV29-1,TGCAGCGTGGGGTCGGCGGAGCAGTACTTC,CSVGSAEQYF
NA,TRBJ1-2,NA,TRBV5-5,TGTGCCAGCAGCTTGGGTTTAGGCGGGGACTATGGCTACACCTTC,CASSLGLGGDYGYTF
NA,TRBJ1-1,NA,TRBV6-5,TGTGCCAGCAGTGCAGTTCGGGGGGGGGTAACTGAAGCTTTCTTT,CASSAVRGGVTEAFF
once,TRBJ2-5,TRBD2,TRBV15,TGTGCCACCAGCAGAGATCGAACTAGCGGGGGGGCCTACCGTACCGAGACCCAGTACTTC,CATSRDRTSGGAYRTETQYF
NA,TRBJ1-2,NA,TRBV6-6,TGTGCCAGCAGTGCAGGGGTGAACTATGGCTACACCTTC,CASSAGVNYGYTF
NA,TRBJ1-5,TRBD1,TRBV7-2,TGTGCCAGCAGCCTTCCGGGACAGGGAATCCCCGATCAGCCCCAGCATTTT,CASSLPGQGIPDQPQHF
once,TRBJ1-1,TRBD1,TRBV7-3,TGTGCCAGCAGCTTAAACAGGGGCAGTTCGACTTTCTTT,CASSLNRGSSTFF
NA,TRBJ1-1,NA,TRBV6-1,TGTGCCAGCAGGGATGGACATGCGGAAGCTTTCTTT,CASRDGHAEAFF